A selection of T cell receptor beta chains follows, all from one sample in a study of vaccination and CD4 T cells after COVID-19. What these receptors recognize is not known. TCRdb passed the PCR reads through MiXCR, listing each CDR3 protein once. The sample lists more than 9,000 distinct CDR3 sequences, approximately 61% occurring once. The specimen was CD4+ T cells from blood, cultured in vitro. These receptors all come from a human donor who had recovered from COVID-19. CDR3s include the opening cysteine and the closing phenylalanine or tryptophan. A D gene is named only where the DNA matches it firmly. Not every row has a clone size; where given, it reads once, few, many or a size class.

d_call | j_call | clone_size | v_call | cdr3_aa | cdr3_nt
TRBD2 | TRBJ2-7 | NA | TRBV20-1 | CSAAGTRTSYEQYF | TGCAGTGCGGCCGGGACTAGAACTTCCTACGAGCAGTACTTC
NA | TRBJ1-5 | NA | TRBV30 | CAWSVKGAGPQHF | TGTGCCTGGAGTGTGAAGGGTGCGGGGCCCCAGCATTTT
NA | TRBJ2-2 | once | TRBV12-3/TRBV12-4 | CASSLELSGGQTGELFF | TGTGCCAGCAGTTTAGAGCTGTCTGGGGGCCAAACCGGGGAGCTGTTTTTT
NA | TRBJ2-3 | NA | TRBV11-3 | CASSLGAATDTQYF | TGTGCCAGCAGCTTAGGCGCGGCCACAGATACGCAGTATTTT
NA | TRBJ1-1 | NA | TRBV7-2 | CASSLWQRQMNTEAFF | TGTGCCAGCAGCTTATGGCAAAGGCAGATGAACACTGAAGCTTTCTTT
TRBD1 | TRBJ2-6 | NA | TRBV27 | CASSGYRGQAGANVLTF | TGTGCCAGCAGTGGATACAGGGGGCAAGCTGGGGCCAACGTCCTGACTTTC
NA | TRBJ1-1 | NA | TRBV20-1 | CSARRSLGTEAFF | TGCAGTGCTAGACGATCCCTGGGAACTGAAGCTTTCTTT
NA | TRBJ2-3 | few | TRBV20-1 | CSAELEDTQYF | TGCAGTGCTGAGCTCGAAGATACGCAGTATTTT
NA | TRBJ1-5 | NA | TRBV20-1 | CSGLGGAGSQHF | TGCAGTGGGCTGGGGGGGGCCGGGTCCCAGCATTTT
TRBD1 | TRBJ2-7 | NA | TRBV20-1 | CSAAGGSDEQYF | TGCAGTGCTGCAGGGGGATCAGACGAGCAGTACTTC
NA | TRBJ1-4 | NA | TRBV20-1 | CSARDSTRGATNEKLFF | TGCAGTGCTAGAGACTCGACAAGGGGTGCAACTAATGAAAAACTGTTTTTT
TRBD1 | TRBJ2-3 | NA | TRBV19 | CASNRQGVADTQYF | TGTGCCAGTAATCGGCAGGGGGTGGCAGATACGCAGTATTTT
TRBD1 | TRBJ1-1 | few | TRBV20-1 | CSPGQGSNTEAFF | TGCAGTCCCGGACAGGGCAGCAACACTGAAGCTTTCTTT
NA | TRBJ1-5 | few | TRBV10-3 | CAISESMAGNQPQHF | TGTGCCATCAGTGAGTCGATGGCGGGCAATCAGCCCCAGCATTTT
NA | TRBJ2-1 | few | TRBV20-1 | CSARVRLGGTYNEQFF | TGCAGTGCTAGAGTCCGCCTGGGCGGAACCTACAATGAGCAGTTCTTC
NA | TRBJ2-1 | NA | TRBV29-1 | CSVERGTGLNEQFF | TGCAGCGTTGAAAGGGGGACGGGTCTCAATGAGCAGTTCTTC
TRBD2 | TRBJ2-4 | few | TRBV20-1 | CSARGLAENIQYF | TGCAGTGCTAGGGGACTAGCGGAAAACATTCAGTACTTC
TRBD2 | TRBJ2-1 | NA | TRBV20-1 | CSAPPGLAQQGEQFF | TGCAGTGCCCCCCCGGGACTAGCCCAACAGGGTGAGCAGTTCTTC
NA | TRBJ2-5 | NA | TRBV30 | CAWSRGGRETQYF | TGTGCCTGGAGTAGGGGTGGCCGTGAGACCCAGTACTTC
NA | TRBJ1-1 | NA | TRBV12-3/TRBV12-4 | CASSSQGRPLSNTEAFF | TGTGCCAGCAGTAGCCAGGGCCGCCCGCTTTCCAACACTGAAGCTTTCTTT
NA | TRBJ1-5 | NA | TRBV7-2 | CASSPPGNQPQHF | TGTGCCAGCAGCCCTCCAGGCAATCAGCCCCAGCATTTT
TRBD2 | TRBJ2-5 | NA | TRBV2 | CASRRTSGDPGRTQYF | TGTGCCAGCAGGAGGACTAGCGGGGACCCCGGTCGAACCCAGTACTTC
NA | TRBJ1-2 | NA | TRBV12-3/TRBV12-4 | CASSLTGPLYGHTF | TGTGCCAGCAGCCTCACCGGCCCCCTCTATGGCCACACCTTC
TRBD2 | TRBJ2-7 | NA | TRBV29-1 | CSVVISGRLNEQYF | TGCAGCGTTGTCATCAGCGGGAGACTCAACGAGCAGTACTTC
NA | TRBJ1-5 | NA | TRBV2 | CASRLTVNSNQPQHF | TGTGCCAGCAGACTGACAGTTAATAGCAATCAGCCCCAGCATTTT
TRBD1 | TRBJ1-2 | few | TRBV19 | CASRTGTLYGYTF | TGTGCCAGTAGGACAGGGACCCTCTATGGCTACACCTTC
TRBD2 | TRBJ2-1 | NA | TRBV18 | CASSPFTAGSSYNEQFF | TGTGCCAGCTCACCATTTACAGCGGGAAGCTCCTACAATGAGCAGTTCTTC
NA | TRBJ2-3 | few | TRBV20-1 | CSALGHAVTDTQYF | TGCAGTGCCCTAGGTCACGCCGTCACAGATACGCAGTATTTT
TRBD1 | TRBJ2-1 | few | TRBV20-1 | CSAREPTGGNNEQFF | TGCAGTGCTAGAGAACCGACAGGGGGTAACAATGAGCAGTTCTTC
TRBD2 | TRBJ2-3 | NA | TRBV20-1 | CSARDLGLAGADTQYF | TGCAGTGCTAGAGATCTAGGACTAGCGGGAGCAGATACGCAGTATTTT
NA | TRBJ2-7 | NA | TRBV2 | CASSFYNEQYF | TGTGCCAGCAGTTTTTACAACGAGCAGTACTTC
NA | TRBJ2-2 | NA | TRBV7-2 | CASSSPTLGAGELFF | TGTGCCAGCAGCTCCCCTACGTTGGGAGCCGGGGAGCTGTTTTTT
TRBD1 | TRBJ1-6 | few | TRBV20-1 | CSARDRIQGQDSPLHF | TGCAGTGCTAGAGACCGAATACAGGGGCAGGATTCACCCCTCCACTTT
NA | TRBJ1-2 | NA | TRBV28 | CASSLAYQGYTF | TGTGCCAGCAGTTTAGCGTACCAGGGCTACACCTTC